Here is one T cell receptor (beta chain) with its context. This clonotype was detected many times. It has no known antigen specificity. Per-nucleotide qualities are absent, and no much larger clonotype sits a single base away. This entry is derived from a study of CD8 T cells in ankylosing spondylitis (dated by TCRdb to the late 2010s). With regard to the full study: The study set out to find disease-linked TCR variants by profiling T cell receptor beta repertoires in ankylosing spondylitis patients and healthy donors. The full study cohort was made up of about 24 ankylosing spondylitis patients and about a hundred healthy donors. Samples of peripheral blood were taken, and for ankylosing spondylitis patients, synovial fluid was collected as well. The investigation overall reported the following: The disease-linked clones were reported as significantly enriched in matched synovial fluid samples from ankylosing spondylitis patients. A TCR beta motif made up of several highly homologous amino acid variants appeared to be characteristic of blood from ankylosing spondylitis patients. Some motif variants had previously been reported in the synovial fluid and blood of reactive arthritis patients, which suggests shared mechanisms of disease initiation. In peripheral blood, the disease-linked clones were found at relatively low frequencies and had a CD8+ phenotype.

Instrument on record: Illumina HiSeq 2500. Quantitative 5'-RACE with molecular barcodes was the method used to prepare the TCR beta libraries. Turning to the authors' computational methods: To identify disease-linked TCR variants, a new computational method was used, one built on a probabilistic model of VDJ rearrangement. TCRdb took the public reads, trimmed them with fastp at Q25, ran MiXCR for clone calling and kept in-frame beta chains. Here each entry gathers all rows of one CDR3 protein and keeps the most common genes and DNA. These V and J calls originate from TCRdb's pipeline instead of the authors' own analysis. The table for this sample lists some 240,000 distinct CDR3 sequences; about 9.1% of them were counted only once. The top ten hold about 6.5% of the sample. Cut back by 3 bases and 1 base, the V and J ends lie 19 bases apart. CDR1 and CDR2 (SGDLS, YYNGEE) derive from the germline V gene. The CDR3 numbers 17 residues from cysteine through phenylalanine. Here the CDR3 DNA is all that survives: 51 bases in frame from base 1.

The chain employs TRBV9 and TRBJ1-1, with TRBD1 perhaps the D gene, on 6 matching bases. This clonotype was obtained from a male donor with ankylosing spondylitis or in good health (not recorded which). Sample: blood, either unsorted or a sorted T cell fraction (not recorded which). The CDR3 reads as follows: CASSEGGGGRPNTEAFF. The DNA sequence is given as TGTGCCAGCAGCGAGGGGGGCGGGGGGCGACCGAACACTGAAGCTTTCTTT.